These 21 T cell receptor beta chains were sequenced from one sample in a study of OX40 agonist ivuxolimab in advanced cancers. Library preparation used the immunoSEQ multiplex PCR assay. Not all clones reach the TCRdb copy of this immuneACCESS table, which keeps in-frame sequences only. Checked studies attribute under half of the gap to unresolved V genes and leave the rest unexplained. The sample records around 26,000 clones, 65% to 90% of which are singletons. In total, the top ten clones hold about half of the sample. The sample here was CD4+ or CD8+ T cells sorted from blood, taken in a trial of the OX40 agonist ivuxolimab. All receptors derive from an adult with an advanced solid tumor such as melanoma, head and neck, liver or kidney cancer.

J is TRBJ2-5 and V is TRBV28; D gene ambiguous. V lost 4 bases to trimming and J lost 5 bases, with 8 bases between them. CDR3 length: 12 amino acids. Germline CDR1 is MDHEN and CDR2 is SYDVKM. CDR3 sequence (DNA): TGTGCCAGCAGTTCCCCCTTGGAGACCCAGTACTTC. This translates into CASSSPLETQYF.

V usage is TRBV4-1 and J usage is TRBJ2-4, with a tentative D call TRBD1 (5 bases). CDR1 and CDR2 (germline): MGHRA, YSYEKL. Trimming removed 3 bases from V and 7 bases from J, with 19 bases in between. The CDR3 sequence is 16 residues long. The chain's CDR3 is CASSHVMGTGRNIQYF. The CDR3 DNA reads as TGCGCCAGCAGCCATGTAATGGGAACAGGCCGCAACATTCAGTACTTC.

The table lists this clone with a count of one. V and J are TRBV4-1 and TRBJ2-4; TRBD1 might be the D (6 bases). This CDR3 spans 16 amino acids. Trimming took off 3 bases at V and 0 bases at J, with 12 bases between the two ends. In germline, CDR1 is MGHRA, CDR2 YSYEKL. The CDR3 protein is CASSHRDTLAKNIQYF. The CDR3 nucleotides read TGCGCCAGCAGCCATCGGGACACTCTAGCCAAAAACATTCAGTACTTC.

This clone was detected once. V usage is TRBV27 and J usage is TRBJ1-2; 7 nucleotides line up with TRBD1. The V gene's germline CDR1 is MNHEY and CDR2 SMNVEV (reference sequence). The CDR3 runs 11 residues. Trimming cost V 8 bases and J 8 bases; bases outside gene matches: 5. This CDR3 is CASGTALGYTF. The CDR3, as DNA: TGTGCCAGCGGGACAGCCTTGGGCTACACCTTC.

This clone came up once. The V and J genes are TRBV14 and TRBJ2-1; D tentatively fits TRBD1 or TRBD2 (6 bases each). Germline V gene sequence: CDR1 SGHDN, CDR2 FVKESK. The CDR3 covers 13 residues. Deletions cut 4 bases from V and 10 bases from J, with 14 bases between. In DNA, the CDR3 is TGTGCCAGCAGCCTTCAAGGGGGGCTGGAGCAGTTCTTC. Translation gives CASSLQGGLEQFF.

The CDR3 sequence is CASSWPGQGARNEQFF. DNA of the CDR3: TGTGCCAGCAGCTGGCCGGGACAGGGGGCGCGGAATGAGCAGTTCTTC. The rearrangement uses TRBV5-5 and TRBJ2-1; the match to TRBD1 covers 12 bases. After removal of 3 bases from V and 7 bases from J, the junction contained 8 bases not matched to a gene. The V gene's germline CDR1 is SGHKS and CDR2 YYEKEE (reference sequence). The CDR3 runs to 16 residues.

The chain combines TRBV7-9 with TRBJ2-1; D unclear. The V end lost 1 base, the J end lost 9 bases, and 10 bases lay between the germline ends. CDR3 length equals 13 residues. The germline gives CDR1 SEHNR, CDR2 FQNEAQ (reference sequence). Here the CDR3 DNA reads TGTGCCAGCAGCTTAGGAGTTGGTGGTGAGCAGTTCTTC. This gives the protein CASSLGVGGEQFF.

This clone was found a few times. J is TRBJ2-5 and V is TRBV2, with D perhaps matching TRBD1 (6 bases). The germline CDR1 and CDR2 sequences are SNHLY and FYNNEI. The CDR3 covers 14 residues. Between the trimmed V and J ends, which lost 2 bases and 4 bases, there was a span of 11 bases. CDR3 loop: CASSEYRVGETQYF. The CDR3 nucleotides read TGTGCCAGCAGTGAATACAGGGTAGGAGAGACCCAGTACTTC.

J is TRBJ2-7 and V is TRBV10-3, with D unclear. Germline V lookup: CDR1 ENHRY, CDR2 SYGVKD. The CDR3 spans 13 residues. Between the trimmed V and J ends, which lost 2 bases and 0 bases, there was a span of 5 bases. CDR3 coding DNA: TGTGCCATCAGTGAGGACAACTCCTACGAGCAGTACTTC. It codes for CAISEDNSYEQYF.

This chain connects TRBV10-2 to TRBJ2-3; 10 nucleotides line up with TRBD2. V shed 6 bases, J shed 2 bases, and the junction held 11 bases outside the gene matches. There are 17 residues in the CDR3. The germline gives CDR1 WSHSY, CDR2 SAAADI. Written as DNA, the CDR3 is TGCGCCAGCAGGTACTCCGGGACTAGCGACTTCACAGATACGCAGTATTTT. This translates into CASRYSGTSDFTDTQYF.

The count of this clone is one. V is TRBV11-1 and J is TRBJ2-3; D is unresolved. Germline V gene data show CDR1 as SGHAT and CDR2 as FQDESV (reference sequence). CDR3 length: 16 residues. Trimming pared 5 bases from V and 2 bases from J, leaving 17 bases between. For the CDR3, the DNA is TGTGCCAGCAGCCCTCCCGGCTCCCCCATCACAGATACGCAGTATTTT. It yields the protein CASSPPGSPITDTQYF. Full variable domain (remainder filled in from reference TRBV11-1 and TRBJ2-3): EAEVAQSPRYKITEKSQAVAFWCDPISGHATLYWYRQILGQGPELLVQFQDESVVDDSQLPKDRFSAERLKGVDSTLKIQPAELGDSAMYLCASSPPGSPITDTQYFGPGTRLTVL.

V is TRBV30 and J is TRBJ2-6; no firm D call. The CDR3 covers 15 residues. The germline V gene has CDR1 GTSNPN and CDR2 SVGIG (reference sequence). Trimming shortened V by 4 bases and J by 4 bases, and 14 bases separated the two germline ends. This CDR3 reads CAWTAGVFGANVLTF. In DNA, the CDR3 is TGTGCCTGGACAGCCGGTGTCTTCGGGGCCAACGTCCTGACTTTC. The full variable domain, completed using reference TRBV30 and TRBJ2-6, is SQTIHQWPATLVQPVGSPLSLECTVEGTSNPNLYWYRQAAGRGLQLLFYSVGIGQISSEVPQNLSASRPQDRQFILSSKKLLLSDSGFYLCAWTAGVFGANVLTFGAGSRLTVL.

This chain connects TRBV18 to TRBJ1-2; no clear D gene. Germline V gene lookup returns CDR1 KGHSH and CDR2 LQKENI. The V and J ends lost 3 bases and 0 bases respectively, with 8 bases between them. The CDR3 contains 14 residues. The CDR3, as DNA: TGTGCCAGCTCACCTGGACCAGCTAACTATGGCTACACCTTC. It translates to CASSPGPANYGYTF.

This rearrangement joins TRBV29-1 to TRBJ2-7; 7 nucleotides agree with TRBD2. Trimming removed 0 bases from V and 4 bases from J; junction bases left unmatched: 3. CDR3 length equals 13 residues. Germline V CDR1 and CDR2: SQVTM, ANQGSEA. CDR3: CSVEEGAGYEQYF. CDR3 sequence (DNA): TGCAGCGTTGAAGAAGGAGCGGGGTACGAGCAGTACTTC.

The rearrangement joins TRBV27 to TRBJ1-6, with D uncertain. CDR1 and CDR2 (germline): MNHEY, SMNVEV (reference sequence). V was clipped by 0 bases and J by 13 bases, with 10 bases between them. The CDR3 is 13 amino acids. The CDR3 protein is CASSLSGPRPLHF. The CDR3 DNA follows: TGTGCCAGCAGTTTATCAGGGCCTCGGCCCCTCCACTTT.

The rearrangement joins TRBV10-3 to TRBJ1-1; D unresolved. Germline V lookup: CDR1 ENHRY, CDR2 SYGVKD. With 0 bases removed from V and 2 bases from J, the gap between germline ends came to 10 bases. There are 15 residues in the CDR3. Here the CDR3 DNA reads TGTGCCATCAGTGAGTCGCTATTTCAAAACACTGAAGCTTTCTTT. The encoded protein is CAISESLFQNTEAFF.

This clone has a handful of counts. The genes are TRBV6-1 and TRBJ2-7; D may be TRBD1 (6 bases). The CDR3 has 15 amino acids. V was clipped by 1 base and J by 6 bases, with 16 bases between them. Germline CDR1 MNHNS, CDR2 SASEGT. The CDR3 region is CASSEGSGAPSEQYF. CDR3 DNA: TGTGCCAGCAGTGAAGGATCAGGGGCCCCTAGCGAGCAGTACTTC.

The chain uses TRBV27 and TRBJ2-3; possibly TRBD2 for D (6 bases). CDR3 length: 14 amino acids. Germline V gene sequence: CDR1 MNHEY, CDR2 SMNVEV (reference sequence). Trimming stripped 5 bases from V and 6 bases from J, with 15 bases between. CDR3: CASSPGTHTDTQYF. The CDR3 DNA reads TGTGCCAGCAGTCCTGGGACTCACACCGATACGCAGTATTTT.

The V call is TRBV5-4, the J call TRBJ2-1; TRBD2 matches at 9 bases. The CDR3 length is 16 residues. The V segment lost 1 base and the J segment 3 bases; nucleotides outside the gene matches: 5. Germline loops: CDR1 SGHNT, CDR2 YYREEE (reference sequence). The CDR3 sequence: CASSLWVSGGYNEQFF. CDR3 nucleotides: TGTGCCAGCAGCTTGTGGGTTAGCGGGGGCTACAATGAGCAGTTCTTC.

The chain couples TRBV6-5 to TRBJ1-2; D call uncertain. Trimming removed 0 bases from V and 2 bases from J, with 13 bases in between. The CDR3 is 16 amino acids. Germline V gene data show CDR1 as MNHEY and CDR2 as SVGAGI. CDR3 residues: CASSYSQSPRNYGYTF. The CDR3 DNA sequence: TGTGCCAGCAGTTACTCTCAATCCCCCCGGAACTATGGCTACACCTTC.

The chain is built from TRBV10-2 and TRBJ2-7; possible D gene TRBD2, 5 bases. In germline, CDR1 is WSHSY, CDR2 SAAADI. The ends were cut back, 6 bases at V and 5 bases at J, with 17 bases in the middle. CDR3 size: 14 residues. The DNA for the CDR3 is TGCGCCAGCAGCTCTCTCGGGCTAGCCCACGAGCAGTACTTC. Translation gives CASSSLGLAHEQYF.